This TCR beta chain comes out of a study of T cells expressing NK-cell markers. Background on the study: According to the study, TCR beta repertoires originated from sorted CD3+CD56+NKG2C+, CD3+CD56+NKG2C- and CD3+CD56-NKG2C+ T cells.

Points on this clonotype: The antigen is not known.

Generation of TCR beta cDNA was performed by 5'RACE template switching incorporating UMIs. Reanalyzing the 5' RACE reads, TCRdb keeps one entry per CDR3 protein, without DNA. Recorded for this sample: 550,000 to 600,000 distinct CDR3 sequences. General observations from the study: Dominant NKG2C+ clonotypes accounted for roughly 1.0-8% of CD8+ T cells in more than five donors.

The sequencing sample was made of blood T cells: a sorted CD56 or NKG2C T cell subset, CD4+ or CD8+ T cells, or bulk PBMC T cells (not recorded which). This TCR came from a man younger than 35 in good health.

This CDR3 is CASSHWGRPDTQYF. V gene TRBV7-8 combines with J gene TRBJ2-3; the D call of TRBD2 rests on TCRdb alone, since no DNA is present to check it. This CDR3 is 14 amino acids long. Germline lookup yields CDR1 SGHVS and CDR2 FQNEAQ. Supplemented by reference TRBV7-8 and TRBJ2-3, the full variable domain reads GAGVSQSPRYKVAKRGQDVALRCDPISGHVSLFWYQQALGQGPEFLTYFQNEAQLDKSGLPSDRFFAERPEGSVSTLKIQRTQQEDSAVYLCASSHWGRPDTQYFGPGTRLTVL.